Each of the 9 T cell receptor beta chains below was sequenced from the same sample in a study of blood T cell repertoires in COVID-19. Generated by immunoSEQ multiplex PCR, the TCRdb table keeps only in-frame clones and is missing some. The table has 150,000 to 170,000 clones, under 90% seen once. Sequenced: PBMCs or T cells enriched from blood (not recorded which). The receptors shown here come from a man aged 45-65 years who had recovered from COVID-19.

The genes are TRBV9 and TRBJ1-4, with D possibly matching TRBD1 (5 bases). V lost 0 bases, J lost 3 bases, and 12 bases lay in between. The V gene's germline CDR1 is SGDLS and CDR2 YYNGEE. The CDR3 length is 16 residues. The CDR3 protein is CASSVGGGGPNEKLFF. In DNA, the CDR3 is TGTGCCAGCAGCGTAGGAGGCGGGGGTCCTAATGAAAAACTGTTTTTT. Full variable domain (missing parts from reference TRBV9 and TRBJ1-4): DSGVTQTPKHLITATGQRVTLRCSPRSGDLSVYWYQQSLDQGLQFLIQYYNGEERAKGNILERFSAQQFPDLHSELNLSSLELGDSALYFCASSVGGGGPNEKLFFGSGTQLSVL.

This clone has only a few counts. The chain is built from TRBV7-6 and TRBJ1-3; perhaps TRBD1 as D (5 bases). V was shortened by 3 bases and J by 4 bases, with 13 bases between the two germline ends. The V gene's germline CDR1 is SGHVS and CDR2 FNYEAQ. The CDR3 extends over 15 amino acids. The CDR3 is CASSLRGGNGNTIYF. The CDR3 DNA follows: TGTGCCAGCAGCTTGAGGGGAGGAAACGGAAACACCATATATTTT.

This sequence joins TRBV18 and TRBJ2-7; 8 bases are shared with TRBD2. The CDR3 totals 14 residues. Germline V CDR1 and CDR2: KGHSH, LQKENI. V lost 6 bases, J lost 6 bases, and 10 bases stayed unmatched. CDR3 protein: CASSRGGQGTEQYF. The CDR3, as DNA: TGTGCCAGCTCCCGGGGGGGGCAGGGTACCGAGCAGTACTTC.

V and J are TRBV19 and TRBJ2-1, with TRBD2 as a possible D gene (6 bases). The CDR3 length is 16 residues. The germline V gene has CDR1 LNHDA and CDR2 SQIVND (reference sequence). The ends were cut back, 7 bases at V and 9 bases at J, with 25 bases in the middle. CDR3 bases: TGTGCCAGTAACCAAAAGTGGACCGAGCGGAGGGGTGAGCAGTTCTTC. Amino acids: CASNQKWTERRGEQFF.

This clone was found a few times. The chain combines TRBV18 with TRBJ1-1; TRBD1 might be the D (6 bases). V was trimmed by 6 bases and J by 1 base, leaving 15 bases between them. This CDR3 has 15 amino acids. Germline loops: CDR1 KGHSH, CDR2 LQKENI. This CDR3 is CASSPRQARNTEAFF. DNA of the CDR3: TGTGCCAGCTCGCCCCGACAGGCCAGGAACACTGAAGCTTTCTTT.

This chain uses TRBV7-8 with TRBJ2-2; the match to TRBD2 covers 8 bases. The CDR3 totals 18 residues. Germline CDR1 and CDR2: SGHVS and FQNEAQ. The V segment lost 1 base and the J segment 2 bases; nucleotides outside the gene matches: 9. As DNA, the CDR3 is TGTGCCAGCAGCTTAGGAAGAAGCGGGGGACCCAACACCGGGGAGCTGTTTTTT. Translation gives CASSLGRSGGPNTGELFF.

V and J are TRBV7-2 and TRBJ2-3, with 14 bases fitting TRBD2. J was trimmed by 4 bases and V by 1 base; bases with no gene match: 1. The germline gives CDR1 SGHTA, CDR2 FQGNSA. CDR3 length: 16 residues. In DNA, the CDR3 is TGTGCCAGCAGCTTAGGACTAGCGGGGGGGGCAGATACGCAGTATTTT. This encodes CASSLGLAGGADTQYF.

The chain recombines TRBV3-1 (or the pseudogene TRBV3-2) with TRBJ1-2; D is possibly TRBD1 (6 bases). Germline loops: CDR1 LGHDT, CDR2 YNNKEL (reference sequence). This CDR3 has 15 residues. The V and J ends lost 1 base and 3 bases respectively, with 12 bases between them. CDR3 sequence: CASSQGLDSYYGYTF. The DNA for the CDR3 is TGTGCCAGCAGCCAAGGCCTGGACAGCTACTATGGCTACACCTTC.

Comment on this clone: The sample carries other DNA sequences with the same CDR3. This chain connects TRBV18 to TRBJ1-6; 9 bases map to TRBD1. The germline V gene has CDR1 KGHSH and CDR2 LQKENI. This CDR3 comprises 14 residues. With 4 bases clipped from V and 6 bases from J, the junction kept 1 base outside the gene matches. CDR3 coding DNA: TGTGCCAGCTCACGGGACAGGGCTAATTCACCCCTCCACTTT. It codes for CASSRDRANSPLHF.